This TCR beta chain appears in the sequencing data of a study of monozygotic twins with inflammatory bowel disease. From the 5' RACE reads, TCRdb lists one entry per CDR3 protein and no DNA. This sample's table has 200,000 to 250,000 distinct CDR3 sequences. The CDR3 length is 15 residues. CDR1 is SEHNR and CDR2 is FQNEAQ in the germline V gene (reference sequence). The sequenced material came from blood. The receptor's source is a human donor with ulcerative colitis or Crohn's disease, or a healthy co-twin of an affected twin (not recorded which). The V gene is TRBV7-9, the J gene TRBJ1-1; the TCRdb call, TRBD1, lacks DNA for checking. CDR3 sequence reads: CASSQEGQRETEAFF.